The TCR beta chain under discussion was sequenced for a study of T cells expressing NK-cell markers. Study as a whole: Researchers got TCR beta repertoires out of sorted CD3+CD56+NKG2C+, CD3+CD56+NKG2C- and CD3+CD56-NKG2C+ T cells.

TCRdb reprocessed the 5' RACE reads, with one entry per CDR3 protein and no DNA. Reported are about 170,000 distinct CDR3 sequences; the ten largest clones contain around 20%. CDR3 size: 15 residues. Germline-derived CDR1 and CDR2 are DFQATT and SNEGSKA (reference sequence). Sequences were obtained from blood T cells: a sorted CD56 or NKG2C T cell subset, CD4+ or CD8+ T cells, or bulk PBMC T cells (not recorded which). This receptor was obtained from a man aged 18 to 69 in good health. This rearrangement joins TRBV20-1 to TRBJ1-1; TCRdb's D call of TRBD1 is untestable without DNA. CDR3 loop: CSARWDRRLNTEAFF.